This is a list of T cell receptor beta chains from one sample in a study of human T cells and chemical hapten exposure. MiXCR, applied by TCRdb to the RACE reads, yields one record per CDR3 protein. The profile shows about 340,000 distinct CDR3 sequences, around 7% of them singletons. Sequenced material: whole blood, taken in connection with sensitization to the hapten diphenylcyclopropenone (DPC). These receptors originate from a woman younger than 35 with alopecia areata. Some clones in this sample may be carry-over from other donors' samples. The CDR3 runs from the conserved cysteine through the conserved F or W. Fields, in order: D gene, J gene, clone size, CDR3 length, V gene, CDR3 DNA, CDR3 protein. D genes are given only for firm matches. A clone size is listed for some rows: how often the clone was seen (once, few, many), or a class if it is expanded.

TRBD1	TRBJ2-5	many	17	TRBV20-1	TGCAGTGCTAGAGATTTATACGGGACAGGGACCCAAGAGACCCAGTACTTC	CSARDLYGTGTQETQYF
NA	TRBJ2-5	many	13	TRBV7-2	TGTGCCAGCAGTTTAGGACCTGGGGAGACCCAGTACTTC	CASSLGPGETQYF
NA	TRBJ1-1	few	16	TRBV7-9	TGTGCCAGCAGGGGTGATATTCTTGGGGCGTCCACTGAAGCTTTCTTT	CASRGDILGASTEAFF
NA	TRBJ1-5	many	12	TRBV20-1	TGCAGTGCTACAGGGGGCAATCAGCCCCAGCATTTT	CSATGGNQPQHF
NA	TRBJ1-3	few	15	TRBV25-1	TGTGCCAGCAGTGGAACAGGGAGCTCTGGAAACACCATATATTTT	CASSGTGSSGNTIYF
NA	TRBJ1-3	many	18	TRBV20-1	TGCAGTGCTAGAGATCCGTGGGGTTGGACGGACTCTGGAAACACCATATATTTT	CSARDPWGWTDSGNTIYF
NA	TRBJ2-6	NA	18	TRBV5-1	TGCGCCAGCAGCAAAGAAGTCAGGGGCCTGTCTGGGGCCAACGTCCTGACTTTC	CASSKEVRGLSGANVLTF
NA	TRBJ2-3	few	14	TRBV6-5	TGTGCCAGCAGTTACATACAGGATACAGATACGCAGTATTTT	CASSYIQDTDTQYF
NA	TRBJ1-6	few	12	TRBV4-1	TGCGCCAGCAGCCAACTCCTTTCACCCCTCCACTTT	CASSQLLSPLHF
NA	TRBJ2-7	NA	14	TRBV20-1	TGCAGTGCTAGAGATCCCACCCTCAGGGGCGAGCAGTACTTC	CSARDPTLRGEQYF
NA	TRBJ2-3	many	15	TRBV20-1	TGCAGTGCTAGGCGCCGGGGATTTAGCACAGATACGCAGTATTTT	CSARRRGFSTDTQYF
NA	TRBJ2-3	few	16	TRBV7-9	TGTGCCAGCAGCTTAGGTCGTGAGCGGAGCACAGATACGCAGTATTTT	CASSLGRERSTDTQYF
TRBD2	TRBJ2-4	NA	16	TRBV28	TGTGCCAGTAGAAGCCCGGGGGGTTGGGCCAAAAACATTCAGTACTTC	CASRSPGGWAKNIQYF
TRBD1	TRBJ1-1	NA	14	TRBV27	TGTGCCAGCGGGGACAGCCTCCAAGGACCTGAAGCTTTCTTT	CASGDSLQGPEAFF
NA	TRBJ1-2	NA	13	TRBV6-5	TGTGCCAGCAGTTACTCGTCCAGCTATGGCTACACCTTC	CASSYSSSYGYTF
TRBD2	TRBJ2-2	NA	15	TRBV3-1	TGTGCCAGCAGGGCTAGCGGGTCGAACACCGGGGAGCTGTTTTTT	CASRASGSNTGELFF
NA	TRBJ2-7	many	14	TRBV4-1	TGCGCCAGCAGCCAAGTCACGGGGACCCACGAGCAGTACTTC	CASSQVTGTHEQYF
NA	TRBJ1-5	few	15	TRBV7-9	TGTGCCAGCAGCCAACGAGGGGATAGCAATCAGCCCCAGCATTTT	CASSQRGDSNQPQHF
TRBD1	TRBJ2-3	NA	15	TRBV7-9	TGTGCCAGCGGCTTAGGTACAGGGGGCGCAGATACGCAGTATTTT	CASGLGTGGADTQYF
NA	TRBJ2-7	NA	15	TRBV19	TGTGCCAGTAGTAACCAGGGGTTTAGCTCCTACGAGCAGTACTTC	CASSNQGFSSYEQYF
NA	TRBJ1-1	many	13	TRBV6-5	TGTGCCAGCTACGGAAAGATGAACACTGAAGCTTTCTTT	CASYGKMNTEAFF
NA	TRBJ2-5	NA	13	TRBV5-1	TGCGCCAGCAGCGCAAACTTAGGAGAGACCCAGTACTTC	CASSANLGETQYF
NA	TRBJ1-2	few	14	TRBV10-3	TGTGCCATCAGGGGGACGGTAACCCTTTATGGCTACACCTTC	CAIRGTVTLYGYTF
NA	TRBJ2-1	NA	15	TRBV7-2	TGTGCCAGCAGCGCAAAACAGGGCCCCTACAATGAGCAGTTCTTC	CASSAKQGPYNEQFF
NA	TRBJ1-1	many	15	TRBV4-1	TGCGCCAGCAGCCAGGCTGACAGGATAAACACTGAAGCTTTCTTT	CASSQADRINTEAFF
TRBD1	TRBJ2-1	many	17	TRBV6-2/TRBV6-3	TGTGCCAGCAGTCTTGCTAGACAGGGGACTTCTAACAATGAGCAGTTCTTC	CASSLARQGTSNNEQFF
NA	TRBJ1-3	few	14	TRBV29-1	TGCAGCGTTGTTGGCTCGGCGACAGGAAACACCATATATTTT	CSVVGSATGNTIYF
NA	TRBJ2-2	few	15	TRBV4-3	TGCGCCAGCAGCCAAGTGGCCAGGTTCACCGGGGAGCTGTTTTTT	CASSQVARFTGELFF
NA	TRBJ2-5	NA	14	TRBV6-2/TRBV6-3	TGTGCCAGCAGGCCAGGCAGGTTCCAAGAGACCCAGTACTTC	CASRPGRFQETQYF
NA	TRBJ1-1	few	15	TRBV12-5	TGTGCTAGTACCCCGCGGGGGGCGCGGGACACTGAAGCTTTCTTT	CASTPRGARDTEAFF
NA	TRBJ2-7	NA	13	TRBV7-7	TGTGCTAGCAGCTTAGGCGCAGGGGACGAGCAGTACTTC	CASSLGAGDEQYF
TRBD1	TRBJ2-6	many	15	TRBV7-3	TGTGCCAGCAGCGGAGACAGGGCTGGGGCCAACGTCCTGACTTTC	CASSGDRAGANVLTF
NA	TRBJ2-3	many	14	TRBV24-1	TGTGCCACCAGTCCTACTCAGGGCACAGATACGCAGTATTTT	CATSPTQGTDTQYF
NA	TRBJ2-7	NA	12	TRBV6-1	TGTGCCAGCAGTGAAGGGCACTACGAGCAGTACTTC	CASSEGHYEQYF
TRBD1	TRBJ1-6	few	14	TRBV12-3/TRBV12-4	TGTGCCAGCAGTCGGGACAGGTTTAATTCACCCCTCCACTTT	CASSRDRFNSPLHF
NA	TRBJ2-3	few	14	TRBV7-9	TGTGCCAGCAGCTTTAATGCTTTAAGGGATACGCAGTATTTT	CASSFNALRDTQYF
TRBD1	TRBJ1-1	few	15	TRBV7-3	TGTGCCAGCAGCTTAGGGACAGGGGGTTTTTCTGAAGCTTTCTTT	CASSLGTGGFSEAFF
NA	TRBJ1-2	few	11	TRBV12-3/TRBV12-4	TGTGCCAGCAGTTGGGAGACGAGCTACACCTTC	CASSWETSYTF
NA	TRBJ2-6	NA	15	TRBV6-1	TGTGCCAGCAGTGAAGGAGACTCTGGGGCCAACGTCCTGACTTTC	CASSEGDSGANVLTF
NA	TRBJ2-7	few	12	TRBV20-1	TGCAGTGCTCAAAGGGGCACTTACGAGCAGTACTTC	CSAQRGTYEQYF